What follows are 3 T cell receptor beta chains derived from one specimen sequenced in a study of beta chain features in type 1 diabetes. The study's findings and limits: TCRB CDR3s were moderately but significantly shorter in Type 1 diabetes patients in all four CD4+ subsets.

Their recognized antigens are unknown. Of the isolated RNA, all was reverse transcribed, and so the sequenced material was expressed TCRB transcripts. Produced via immunoSEQ multiplex PCR; TCRdb's table is partial and in-frame only. The sample yields 250,000 to 350,000 clones, approximately 14% seen once. Input material: naive CD4+ T cells from blood. The source of these receptors is a man aged 25 to 40 with type 1 diabetes.

The gene calls are TRBV7-9 and TRBJ2-1; D is perhaps TRBD2 (5 bases). The germline V gene encodes CDR1 SEHNR and CDR2 FQNEAQ (reference sequence). The CDR3 has 14 amino acids. The V and J ends lost 0 bases and 7 bases respectively, with 10 bases between them. CDR3 DNA: TGTGCCAGCAGCTTAGCGGGGTCGGGAAATGAGCAGTTCTTC. Residues: CASSLAGSGNEQFF.

This clone was detected a few times. The V call is TRBV11-2, the J call TRBJ2-7, with D unclear. The V and J ends lost 2 bases and 7 bases respectively, with 12 bases between them. CDR3 size: 13 residues. CDR1 and CDR2 from the germline V gene are SGHAT and FQNNGV. The CDR3 bases are TGTGCCAGCAGCTTAATGCTCCAGTGGGAGCAGTACTTC. Translated, it gives CASSLMLQWEQYF.

V is TRBV28 and J is TRBJ2-5, with TRBD2 matching over 8 bases. Trimming took 4 bases from V and 3 from J; bases not matched to a gene: 7. Germline CDR1 is MDHEN and CDR2 is SYDVKM. The CDR3 has 15 residues. CDR3 protein: CASSSNGAGEETQYF. The DNA of the CDR3 is TGTGCCAGCAGTTCTAACGGAGCGGGAGAAGAGACCCAGTACTTC.